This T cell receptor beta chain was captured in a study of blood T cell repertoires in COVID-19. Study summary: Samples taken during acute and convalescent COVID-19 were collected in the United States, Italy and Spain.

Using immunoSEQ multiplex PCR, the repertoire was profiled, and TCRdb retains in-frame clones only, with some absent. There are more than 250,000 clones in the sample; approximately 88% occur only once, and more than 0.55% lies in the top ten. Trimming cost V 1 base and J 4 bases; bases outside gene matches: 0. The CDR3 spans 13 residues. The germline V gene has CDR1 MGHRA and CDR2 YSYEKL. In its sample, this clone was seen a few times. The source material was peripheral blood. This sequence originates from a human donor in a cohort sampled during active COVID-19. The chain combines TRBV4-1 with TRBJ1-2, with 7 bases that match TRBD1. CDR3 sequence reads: CASSQGTGYGYTF. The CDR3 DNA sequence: TGCGCCAGCAGCCAAGGGACAGGCTATGGCTACACCTTC.